The text below deals with one T cell receptor (beta chain). Its antigen is undetermined. The data were taken from a study of cytomegalovirus exposure and HLA in healthy donors. Notes on the study in general: A later analysis reportedly found that, within productive TCRs, an Asian-associated ancestry cluster had fewer N-insertions than the mean observed across the approximately 600 donors.

The CDR3 sequence is 16 residues long. The V and J ends lost 1 base and 4 bases, in that order; junction bases with no gene match: 7. Per the germline V gene, CDR1 is MNHNS and CDR2 is SASEGT. With 60 Vbeta and 13 Jbeta primers, the PCR was carried out. Using immunoSEQ multiplex PCR, the repertoire was profiled, and TCRdb retains in-frame clones only, with some absent. Of some 190,000 clones in the sample, about four fifths were seen once. The V call is TRBV6-1, the J call TRBJ2-7, with 10 bases fitting TRBD1. The sequence derives from a man aged 18-30 years in good health and CMV-seronegative. Specimen: PBMCs. The CDR3 spells CASSEVPGQGNYEQYF. The CDR3 DNA sequence: TGTGCCAGCAGTGAAGTTCCGGGACAGGGGAATTACGAGCAGTACTTC.